This TCR beta chain was observed in a study of OX40 agonist ivuxolimab in advanced cancers. About the research overall: Anti-PD-1, anti-PD-L1 or anti-CTLA-4 therapy given earlier was allowed, and over 35% had some.

Worth noting for this clone: Its antigen is still unknown.

Regarding the study as a whole: Low normalized clonal expansion also occurred in some nonresponding patients. The authors did not determine the antigen specificity of the expanded peripheral T cells.

Clones were read by immunoSEQ multiplex PCR, and TCRdb kept only the in-frame ones, dropping some. The sample records 71,000 or so clones, 86% being singletons. Trimming left V 0 bases short and J 3 bases short, with 9 bases between. There are 14 residues in the CDR3. The germline V gene encodes CDR1 SGHTA and CDR2 FQGNSA. This chain joins TRBV7-2 and TRBJ2-7; the D gene is possibly TRBD1 (6 bases). This TCR was recovered from an adult with an advanced solid tumor such as melanoma, head and neck, liver or kidney cancer. The source was CD4+ or CD8+ T cells sorted from blood, collected in a trial of the OX40 agonist ivuxolimab. CDR3 sequence: CASSLAGQNYEQYF. In DNA form, the CDR3 reads TGTGCCAGCAGCTTAGCAGGACAGAACTACGAGCAGTACTTC.